The 18 T cell receptor beta chains reported below all come from one sample, sequenced in a study of blood T cell repertoires in COVID-19. Method: immunoSEQ multiplex PCR; TCRdb's copy keeps in-frame clones and lacks some. This table holds approximately 490,000 clones, about 85% found once. Sample: PBMCs or T cells enriched from blood (not recorded which). These receptors were obtained from a woman younger than 30 who had recovered from COVID-19.

The chain carries TRBV11-2 and TRBJ1-5; D may be TRBD1 (5 bases). V was trimmed by 5 bases and J by 7 bases, leaving 15 bases between them. The germline gives CDR1 SGHAT, CDR2 FQNNGV. This CDR3 spans 14 amino acids. CDR3 bases: TGTGCCAGCAGCCTGGACATCCTCAACCAGCCCCAGCATTTT. Its translation: CASSLDILNQPQHF.

The rearrangement links TRBV5-1 to TRBJ2-3; unclear D gene. CDR1 and CDR2 from the germline V gene are SGHRS and YFSETQ. V lost 3 bases to trimming and J lost 2 bases, with 10 bases between them. This CDR3 region has 14 residues. CDR3 protein: CASSWSTNTDTQYF. CDR3 in DNA: TGCGCCAGCAGCTGGAGTACGAACACAGATACGCAGTATTTT.

The chain uses TRBV5-6 and TRBJ1-1, with D perhaps matching TRBD1 (6 bases). The V gene lost 2 bases and the J gene lost 11 bases, with 16 bases spanning the gap. The germline V gene encodes CDR1 SGHDT and CDR2 YYEEEE. There are 13 residues in the CDR3. The CDR3 is CASSFGRGEAAFF. CDR3 bases: TGTGCCAGCAGCTTTGGCAGGGGCGAGGCGGCTTTCTTT.

The chain recombines TRBV4-1 with TRBJ2-7; 11 bases fit TRBD1. Germline V CDR1 and CDR2: MGHRA, YSYEKL. The J segment lost 2 bases and the V segment lost 4 bases, leaving 4 bases of the junction unmatched. The length of the CDR3 is 15 residues. Here the CDR3 DNA reads TGCGCCAGCAGCCCTTGGGACAGGGGGACCTACGAGCAGTACTTC. This gives the protein CASSPWDRGTYEQYF.

This chain links TRBV7-9 with TRBJ2-3, with a weak D call TRBD2 (6 bases). V gave up 2 bases and J gave up 0 bases, with 9 bases separating them. The CDR3 sequence is 15 residues long. The germline CDR1 and CDR2 sequences are SEHNR and FQNEAQ (reference sequence). In DNA, the CDR3 is TGTGCCAGCAGCTTATCCGGGACTAGCACAGATACGCAGTATTTT. The encoded protein is CASSLSGTSTDTQYF. Full variable domain (rest looked up from reference TRBV7-9 and TRBJ2-3): DTGVSQNPRHKITKRGQNVTFRCDPISEHNRLYWYRQTLGQGPEFLTYFQNEAQLEKSRLLSDRFSAERPKGSFSTLEIQRTEQGDSAMYLCASSLSGTSTDTQYFGPGTRLTVL.

Here the CDR3 DNA reads TGTGCCAGCAGTTACATAGGGGTAATCTACTTC. Translating it yields CASSYIGVIYF. V and J are TRBV6-5 and TRBJ2-7, with D perhaps TRBD1 (5 bases). V shed 2 bases and J shed 13 bases, with 12 bases lying between them. CDR3 size: 11 residues. Germline V lookup: CDR1 MNHEY, CDR2 SVGAGI.

This chain joins TRBV5-1 and TRBJ1-1, with 8 nucleotides matching TRBD1. This CDR3 is 15 amino acids long. CDR1 and CDR2 from the germline V gene are SGHRS and YFSETQ. V was pared by 10 bases and J by 1 base, with 12 bases of the junction left unmatched. The CDR3 DNA sequence: TGCGCCTCAAACGGGCAGGGGGCGGCGAACACTGAAGCTTTCTTT. Protein product: CASNGQGAANTEAFF.

The chain combines TRBV2 with TRBJ1-2; 9 bases align to TRBD1. Germline V gene data show CDR1 as SNHLY and CDR2 as FYNNEI. J was trimmed by 8 bases and V by 3 bases; bases with no gene match: 13. This CDR3 has 16 residues. The chain's CDR3 is CASSERDRAARRGYTF. The CDR3 DNA follows: TGTGCCAGCAGTGAGAGGGACAGGGCAGCTCGTAGAGGCTACACCTTC.

This chain links TRBV10-3 with TRBJ1-2, with D possibly TRBD1 on 6 matching bases. V gave up 5 bases and J gave up 4 bases, with 14 bases separating them. The CDR3 is made up of 14 amino acids. Germline V CDR1 and CDR2: ENHRY, SYGVKD. The CDR3 is CAISSGDGSYGYTF. The CDR3 DNA reads TGTGCCATCAGTTCAGGGGACGGTAGCTATGGCTACACCTTC.

The chain uses TRBV19 and TRBJ2-7; D not resolved. Germline values: CDR1 LNHDA, CDR2 SQIVND (reference sequence). This CDR3 contains 14 residues. V was trimmed by 4 bases and J by 3 bases, leaving 13 bases between them. CDR3 amino acids: CASSTYAAHYEQYF. As DNA, the CDR3 is TGTGCCAGTAGTACCTACGCCGCTCACTACGAGCAGTACTTC.

This clone was observed a single time. J is TRBJ2-1 and V is TRBV7-9; 9 positions match TRBD2. V lost 1 base to trimming and J lost 10 bases; unmatched junction nucleotides: 8. CDR1 and CDR2 from the germline V gene are SEHNR and FQNEAQ (reference sequence). This CDR3 is built from 15 residues. The CDR3 region is CASSLVRAGGLEQFF. CDR3 in DNA: TGTGCCAGCAGCTTAGTTCGAGCGGGGGGCCTCGAGCAGTTCTTC. Supplemented by reference TRBV7-9 and TRBJ2-1, the full variable domain reads DTGVSQNPRHKITKRGQNVTFRCDPISEHNRLYWYRQTLGQGPEFLTYFQNEAQLEKSRLLSDRFSAERPKGSFSTLEIQRTEQGDSAMYLCASSLVRAGGLEQFFGPGTRLTVL.

V usage is TRBV5-1 and J usage is TRBJ2-1; 10 bases align to TRBD1. With V trimmed by 0 bases and J by 6 bases, 6 bases remained unmatched. The CDR3 has 16 amino acids. CDR1 is SGHRS and CDR2 is YFSETQ in the germline V gene. CDR3 amino acids: CASSLAGTGEINEQFF. CDR3 bases: TGCGCCAGCAGCTTGGCCGGGACAGGGGAAATCAATGAGCAGTTCTTC.

A single count supports this clone. CDR3 amino acids: CAWMKGQANTEAFF. Written as DNA, the CDR3 is TGTGCCTGGATGAAGGGACAGGCGAACACTGAAGCTTTCTTT. The chain combines TRBV30 with TRBJ1-1, with 8 positions matching TRBD1. This CDR3 has 14 residues. V lost 4 bases and J lost 1; bases outside the gene matches: 5. Per the germline V gene, CDR1 is GTSNPN and CDR2 is SVGIG (reference sequence). Based on the CDR3 plus reference TRBV30 and TRBJ1-1, the full variable domain is SQTIHQWPATLVQPVGSPLSLECTVEGTSNPNLYWYRQAAGRGLQLLFYSVGIGQISSEVPQNLSASRPQDRQFILSSKKLLLSDSGFYLCAWMKGQANTEAFFGQGTRLTVV.

The chain recombines TRBV15 with TRBJ1-1; a possible D gene is TRBD1 (5 bases). Germline CDR1 LNHNV, CDR2 YYDKDF (reference sequence). The germline V and J ends were trimmed by 0 bases and 11 bases, with 13 bases remaining between them. The CDR3 is made up of 13 amino acids. The CDR3 nucleotides read TGTGCCACCAGCAGAGAGCAGGGTTCTAGGGCTTTCTTT. Its translation: CATSREQGSRAFF.

The chain links TRBV6-5 to TRBJ1-1; 8 positions match TRBD1. The CDR3 length is 14 residues. The junction had 7 bases not matched to a gene; V was cut back by 7 bases and J by 3 bases. Germline V gene sequence: CDR1 MNHEY, CDR2 SVGAGI. This CDR3 is CASKMTGEDTEAFF. CDR3 bases: TGTGCCAGCAAGATGACAGGGGAGGACACTGAAGCTTTCTTT.

This chain joins TRBV5-6 and TRBJ1-2; maybe TRBD1 (5 bases). The length of the CDR3 is 12 residues. Trimming pared 4 bases from V and 2 bases from J, leaving 6 bases between. CDR1 SGHDT and CDR2 YYEEEE come from the germline V gene. CDR3 in amino acids: CASSRTNYGYTF. CDR3 DNA sequence: TGTGCCAGCAGCAGGACAAACTATGGCTACACCTTC.

The J gene is TRBJ1-1, the V gene TRBV5-1; D unclear. V was trimmed by 6 bases and J by 5 bases, leaving 17 bases between them. The CDR3 covers 14 residues. Germline CDR1 and CDR2: SGHRS and YFSETQ. The CDR3 protein is CASNHENMRTEAFF. For the CDR3, the DNA is TGCGCCAGCAACCATGAAAATATGAGGACTGAAGCTTTCTTT.

The rearrangement joins TRBV14 to TRBJ1-3; 7 bases align to TRBD1. Trimming took 4 bases from V and 4 from J; bases not matched to a gene: 13. This CDR3 has 17 amino acids. Germline CDR1 and CDR2: SGHDN and FVKESK. The CDR3 bases are TGTGCCAGCAGCCCTCCTGGATTCGACAGGGAGGGAAACACCATATATTTT. Translated: CASSPPGFDREGNTIYF. Together with reference TRBV14 and TRBJ1-3, the CDR3 gives the full variable domain: EAGVTQFPSHSVIEKGQTVTLRCDPISGHDNLYWYRRVMGKEIKFLLHFVKESKQDESGMPNNRFLAERTGGTYSTLKVQPAELEDSGVYFCASSPPGFDREGNTIYFGEGSWLTVV.